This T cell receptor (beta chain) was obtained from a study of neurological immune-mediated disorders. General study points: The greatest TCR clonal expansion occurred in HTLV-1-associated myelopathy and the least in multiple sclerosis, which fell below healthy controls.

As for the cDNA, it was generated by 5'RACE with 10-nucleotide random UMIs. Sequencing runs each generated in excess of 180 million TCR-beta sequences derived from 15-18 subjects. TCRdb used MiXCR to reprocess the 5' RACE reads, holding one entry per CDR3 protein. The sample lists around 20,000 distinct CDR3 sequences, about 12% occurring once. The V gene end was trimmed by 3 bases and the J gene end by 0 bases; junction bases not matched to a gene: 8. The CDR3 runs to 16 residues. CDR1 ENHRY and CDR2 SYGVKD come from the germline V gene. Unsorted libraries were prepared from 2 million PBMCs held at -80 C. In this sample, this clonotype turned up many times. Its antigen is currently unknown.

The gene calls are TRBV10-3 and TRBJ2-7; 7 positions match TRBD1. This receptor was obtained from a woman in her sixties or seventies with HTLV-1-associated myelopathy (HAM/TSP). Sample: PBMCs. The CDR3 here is CAISDADRASSYEQYF. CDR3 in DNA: TGTGCCATCAGTGATGCCGACAGGGCGAGCTCCTACGAGCAGTACTTC.